This T cell receptor (beta chain) is drawn from a study of regulatory T cells in long-lasting Graves disease. Construction of the TCR beta libraries employed iRepertoire HTBI primers in conjunction with Arm-PCR of CDR3 regions. TCRdb itself ran the multiplex PCR reads through MiXCR, one entry per CDR3 protein. The repertoire holds 350,000 to 450,000 distinct CDR3 sequences, 20% to 25% seen once, with more than 13% in the top ten. Time point here: persistent/refractory GD, antithyroid drugs over 5 years with positive TRAb. The TCR library was made from RNA that had been extracted from PBMCs in TRIzol. Trimming cost V 3 bases and J 4 bases, with 12 bases left between them. The CDR3 has 14 amino acids. Germline CDR1 and CDR2: DFQATT and SNEGSKA (reference sequence).

Material: peripheral blood mononuclear cells (PBMCs), obtained when the disease was refractory, from a patient treated with antithyroid drugs. The chain is built from TRBV20-1 and TRBJ2-2; D possibly corresponds to TRBD1 (5 bases). This receptor was identified in a female donor with Graves disease. Here the CDR3 reads CSASKGEATGELFF. As DNA, the CDR3 is TGCAGTGCTAGCAAAGGGGAAGCCACCGGGGAGCTGTTTTTT.